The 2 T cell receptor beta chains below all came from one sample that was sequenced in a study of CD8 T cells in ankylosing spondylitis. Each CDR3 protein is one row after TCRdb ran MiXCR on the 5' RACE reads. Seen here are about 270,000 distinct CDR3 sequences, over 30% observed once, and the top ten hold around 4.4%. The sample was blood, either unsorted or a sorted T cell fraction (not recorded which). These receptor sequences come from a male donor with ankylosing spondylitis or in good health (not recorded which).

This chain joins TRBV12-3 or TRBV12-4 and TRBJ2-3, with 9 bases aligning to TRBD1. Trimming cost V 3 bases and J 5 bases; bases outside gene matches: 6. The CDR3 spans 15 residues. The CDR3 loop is CASSLTGTGIDTQYF. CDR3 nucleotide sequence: TGTGCCAGCAGTTTGACCGGGACAGGGATAGATACGCAGTATTTT.

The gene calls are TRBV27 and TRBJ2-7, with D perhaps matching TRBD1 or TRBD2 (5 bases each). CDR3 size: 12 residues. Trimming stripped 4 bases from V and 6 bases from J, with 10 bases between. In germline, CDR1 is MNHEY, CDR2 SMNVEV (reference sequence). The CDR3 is CASSSGTPEQYF. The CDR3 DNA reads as TGTGCCAGCAGTTCCGGGACGCCCGAGCAGTACTTC.